A selection of T cell receptor beta chains follows, all from one sample in a study of early stage breast cancer tumors. Measured with immunoSEQ multiplex PCR; TCRdb has only the in-frame clones, and not every one. The sample includes roughly 19,000 clones, 60% to 85% seen only once; the top ten take about a quarter. Sequencing was carried out using blood. The receptors here all came from a person between 60 and 70 years old with breast cancer. Both conserved end residues are part of each CDR3. Size is stated for part of the rows, as once, few or many counts, or as a class when the clone is expanded.

TRBJ2-1,.,TRBV29-1,CSVGTVSYNEQFF
TRBJ1-2,once,TRBV6-5,CASSYQNYGYTF
TRBJ2-1,.,TRBV6-1,CASTLGGEGYNEQFF
TRBJ2-1,once,TRBV7-6,CASSTLAGHPPGGHNEQFF
TRBJ1-5,large,TRBV9,CASSGRQGGQPQHF
TRBJ2-1,.,TRBV9,CASSADSDNEQFF
TRBJ1-4,.,TRBV7-8,CASSPSGVGEKLFF
TRBJ2-3,.,TRBV2,CASSPDYYSTDTQYF
TRBJ1-6,.,TRBV9,CASSVERTGNSPLHF
TRBJ2-1,.,TRBV11-2,CASSLVNGFNEQFF
TRBJ2-3,.,TRBV18,CASSPDLDTQYF
TRBJ2-3,.,TRBV5-1,CASSLGTSGYTDTQYF
TRBJ2-7,.,TRBV9,CASSVAPSSSYEQYF
TRBJ2-3,.,TRBV2,CASRKLAADPVTQYF
TRBJ2-2,.,TRBV6-6,CASSYSRGTGELFF
TRBJ2-1,.,TRBV5-1,CASSHRDRYVHEQFF
TRBJ2-6,.,TRBV19,CASSRQGKSGANVLTF
TRBJ1-2,.,TRBV30,CAWSPQVNGYTF
TRBJ2-1,.,TRBV18,CASSPVRGTSSYNEQFF
TRBJ1-5,.,TRBV6-4,CASSDREGQPQHF
TRBJ2-7,.,TRBV2,CASRGDSYSYEQYF
TRBJ1-5,.,TRBV7-2,CASSPYGNQPQHF
TRBJ2-5,.,TRBV10-3,CAISEAQETQYF
TRBJ2-7,.,TRBV27,CASSWQGIDEQYF
TRBJ2-3,.,TRBV30,CAWSAVGGWDTQYF
TRBJ1-6,.,TRBV9,CASSTGQGIVSPLHF
TRBJ1-1,.,TRBV2,CASSVAVDTEAFF
TRBJ2-1,few,TRBV11-2,CASSLDISGGSNEQFF
TRBJ1-4,.,TRBV5-6,CASSLQGATNEKLFF
TRBJ2-2,.,TRBV14,CASSQDAAGGPGGELFF
TRBJ2-5,.,TRBV19,CASSKRLAGKQETQYF
TRBJ1-5,few,TRBV6-1,CASSPDSPFAQPQHF